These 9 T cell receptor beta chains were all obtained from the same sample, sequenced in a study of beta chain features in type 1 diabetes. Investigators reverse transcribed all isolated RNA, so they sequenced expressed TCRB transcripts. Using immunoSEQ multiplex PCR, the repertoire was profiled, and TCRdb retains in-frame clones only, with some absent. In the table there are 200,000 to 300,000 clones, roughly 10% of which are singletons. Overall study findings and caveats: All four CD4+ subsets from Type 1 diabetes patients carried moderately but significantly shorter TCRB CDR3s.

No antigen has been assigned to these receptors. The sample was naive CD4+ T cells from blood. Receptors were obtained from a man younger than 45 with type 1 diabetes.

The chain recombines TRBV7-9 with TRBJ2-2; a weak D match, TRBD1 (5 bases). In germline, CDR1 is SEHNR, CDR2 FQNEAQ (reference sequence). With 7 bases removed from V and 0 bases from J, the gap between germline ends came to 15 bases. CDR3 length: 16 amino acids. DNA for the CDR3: TGTGCCAGCACCAGGTTGGGGCGGACGAACACCGGGGAGCTGTTTTTT. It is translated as CASTRLGRTNTGELFF.

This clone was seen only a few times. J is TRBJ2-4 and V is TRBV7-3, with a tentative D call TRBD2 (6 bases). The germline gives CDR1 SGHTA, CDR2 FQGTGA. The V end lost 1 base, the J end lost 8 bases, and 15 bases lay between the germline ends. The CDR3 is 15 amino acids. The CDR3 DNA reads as TGTGCCAGCAGCTTAAAAATAAAAACGGGGGACATTCAGTACTTC. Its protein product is CASSLKIKTGDIQYF.

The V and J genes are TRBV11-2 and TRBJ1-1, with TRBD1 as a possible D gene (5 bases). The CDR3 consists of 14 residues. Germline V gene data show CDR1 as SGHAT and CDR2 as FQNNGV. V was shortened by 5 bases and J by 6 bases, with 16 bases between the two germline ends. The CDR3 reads CASSPPGTQSEAFF. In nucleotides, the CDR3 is TGTGCCAGCAGCCCTCCTGGGACTCAGTCTGAAGCTTTCTTT.

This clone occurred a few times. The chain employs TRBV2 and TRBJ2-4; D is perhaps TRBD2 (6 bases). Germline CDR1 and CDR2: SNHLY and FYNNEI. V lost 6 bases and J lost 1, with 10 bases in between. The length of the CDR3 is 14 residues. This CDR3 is CASSPRGAKNIQYF. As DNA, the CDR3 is TGTGCCAGCAGCCCCCGGGGGGCCAAAAACATTCAGTACTTC.

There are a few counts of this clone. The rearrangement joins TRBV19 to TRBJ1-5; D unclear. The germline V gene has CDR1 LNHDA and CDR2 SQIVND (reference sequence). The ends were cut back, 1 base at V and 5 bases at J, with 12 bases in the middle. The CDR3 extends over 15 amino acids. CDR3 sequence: CASSIGQNNDQPQHF. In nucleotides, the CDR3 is TGTGCCAGTAGTATAGGGCAGAATAATGATCAGCCCCAGCATTTT. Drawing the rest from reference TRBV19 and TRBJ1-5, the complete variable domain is DGGITQSPKYLFRKEGQNVTLSCEQNLNHDAMYWYRQDPGQGLRLIYYSQIVNDFQKGDIAEGYSVSREKKESFPLTVTSAQKNPTAFYLCASSIGQNNDQPQHFGDGTRLSIL.

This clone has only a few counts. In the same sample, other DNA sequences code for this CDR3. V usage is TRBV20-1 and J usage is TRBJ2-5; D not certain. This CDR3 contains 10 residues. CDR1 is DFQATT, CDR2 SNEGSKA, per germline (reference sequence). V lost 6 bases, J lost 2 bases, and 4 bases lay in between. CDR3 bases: TGCAGTGCGTCACAAGAGACCCAGTACTTC. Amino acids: CSASQETQYF.

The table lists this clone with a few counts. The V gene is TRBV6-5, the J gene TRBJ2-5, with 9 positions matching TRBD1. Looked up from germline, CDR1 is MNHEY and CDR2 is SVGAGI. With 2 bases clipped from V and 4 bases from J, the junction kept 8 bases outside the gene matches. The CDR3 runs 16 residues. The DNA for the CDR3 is TGTGCCAGCAGTTACGGGGACAGGGAATGTTTAGAGACCCAGTACTTC. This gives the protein CASSYGDRECLETQYF.

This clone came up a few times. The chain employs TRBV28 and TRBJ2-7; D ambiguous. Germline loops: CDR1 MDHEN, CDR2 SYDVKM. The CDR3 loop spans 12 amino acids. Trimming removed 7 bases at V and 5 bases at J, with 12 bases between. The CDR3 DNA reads TGTGCCAGCAACGCCGACACGGACGAGCAGTACTTC. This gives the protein CASNADTDEQYF. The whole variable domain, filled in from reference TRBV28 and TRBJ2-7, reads DVKVTQSSRYLVKRTGEKVFLECVQDMDHENMFWYRQDPGLGLRLIYFSYDVKMKEKGDIPEGYSVSREKKERFSLILESASTNQTSMYLCASNADTDEQYFGPGTRLTVT.

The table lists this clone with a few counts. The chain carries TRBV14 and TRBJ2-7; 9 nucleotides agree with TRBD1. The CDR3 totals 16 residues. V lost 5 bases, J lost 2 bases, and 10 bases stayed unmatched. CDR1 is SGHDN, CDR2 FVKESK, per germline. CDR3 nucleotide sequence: TGTGCCAGCAGCACCCTTACAGGGGGCCAGGCCTACGAGCAGTACTTC. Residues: CASSTLTGGQAYEQYF.